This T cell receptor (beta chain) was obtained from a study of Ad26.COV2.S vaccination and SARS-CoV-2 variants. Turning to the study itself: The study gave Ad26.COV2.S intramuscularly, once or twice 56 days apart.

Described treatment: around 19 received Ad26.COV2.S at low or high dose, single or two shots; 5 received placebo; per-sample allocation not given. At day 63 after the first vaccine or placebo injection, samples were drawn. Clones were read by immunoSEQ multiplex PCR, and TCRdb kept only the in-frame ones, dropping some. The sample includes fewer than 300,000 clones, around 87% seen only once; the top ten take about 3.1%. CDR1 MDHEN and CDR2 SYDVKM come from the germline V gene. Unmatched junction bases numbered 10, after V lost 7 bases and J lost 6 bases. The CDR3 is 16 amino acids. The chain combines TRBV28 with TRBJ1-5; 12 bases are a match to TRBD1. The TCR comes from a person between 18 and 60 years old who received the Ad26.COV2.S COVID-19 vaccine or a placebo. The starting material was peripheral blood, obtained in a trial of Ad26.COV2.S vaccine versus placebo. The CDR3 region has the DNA TGTGCCAGCACCAATTGGGGACAGGGGGCTTTTCAGCCCCAGCATTTT. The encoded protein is CASTNWGQGAFQPQHF.